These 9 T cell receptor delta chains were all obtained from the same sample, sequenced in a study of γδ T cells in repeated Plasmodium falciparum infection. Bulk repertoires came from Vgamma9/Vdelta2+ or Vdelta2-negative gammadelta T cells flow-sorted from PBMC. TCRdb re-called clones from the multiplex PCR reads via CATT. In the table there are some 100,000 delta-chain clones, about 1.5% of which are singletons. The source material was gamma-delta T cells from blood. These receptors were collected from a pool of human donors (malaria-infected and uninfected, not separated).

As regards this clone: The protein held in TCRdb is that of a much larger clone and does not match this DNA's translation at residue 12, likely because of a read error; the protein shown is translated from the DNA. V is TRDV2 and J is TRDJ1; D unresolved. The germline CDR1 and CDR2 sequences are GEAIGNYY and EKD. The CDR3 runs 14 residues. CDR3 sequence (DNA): TGTGCCTGTGACACCGGCCGATTAGCCGATAAACCCATCTTT. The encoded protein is CACDTGRLADKPIF.

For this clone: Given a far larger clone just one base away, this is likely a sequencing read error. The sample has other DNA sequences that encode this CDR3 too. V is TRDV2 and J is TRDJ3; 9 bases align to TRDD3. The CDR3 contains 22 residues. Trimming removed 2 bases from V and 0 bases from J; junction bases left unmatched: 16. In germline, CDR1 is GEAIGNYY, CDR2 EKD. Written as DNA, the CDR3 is TGTGCCTGTGACAGCATGGGTATACTGGGGGAGACGGACTCCTGGGACACCCGACAGATGTTTTTC. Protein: CACDSMGILGETDSWDTRQMFF.

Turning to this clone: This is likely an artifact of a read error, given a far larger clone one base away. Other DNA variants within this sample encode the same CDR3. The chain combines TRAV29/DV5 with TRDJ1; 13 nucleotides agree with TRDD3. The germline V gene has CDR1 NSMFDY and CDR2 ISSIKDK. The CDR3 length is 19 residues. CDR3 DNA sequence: TGTGCGGCAATCATCCCCGCTACTGGGGGATACGGTAACACCGATAAACTCATCTTT. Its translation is CAAIIPATGGYGNTDKLIF.

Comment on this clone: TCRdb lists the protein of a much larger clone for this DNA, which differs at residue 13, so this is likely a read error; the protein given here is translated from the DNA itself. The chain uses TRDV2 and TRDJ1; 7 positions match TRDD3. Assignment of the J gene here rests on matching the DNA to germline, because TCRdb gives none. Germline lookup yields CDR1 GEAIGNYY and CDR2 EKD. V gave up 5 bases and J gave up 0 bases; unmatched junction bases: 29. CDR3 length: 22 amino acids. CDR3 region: CACVPLTAGDWGHGEYTDKLIF. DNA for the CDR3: TGTGCCTGTGTCCCCCTGACTGCTGGGGACTGGGGACACGGGGAGTACACCGATAAACTCATCTTT.

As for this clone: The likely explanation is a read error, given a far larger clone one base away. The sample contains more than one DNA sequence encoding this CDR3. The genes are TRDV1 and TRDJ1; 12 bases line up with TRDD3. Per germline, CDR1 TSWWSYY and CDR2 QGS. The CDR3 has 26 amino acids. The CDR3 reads CALGELGVLRPRTGGYQELHTDKLIF. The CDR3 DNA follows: TGTGCTCTTGGGGAACTTGGGGTCCTACGTCCCCGTACTGGGGGATACCAAGAACTTCACACCGATAAACTCATCTTC.

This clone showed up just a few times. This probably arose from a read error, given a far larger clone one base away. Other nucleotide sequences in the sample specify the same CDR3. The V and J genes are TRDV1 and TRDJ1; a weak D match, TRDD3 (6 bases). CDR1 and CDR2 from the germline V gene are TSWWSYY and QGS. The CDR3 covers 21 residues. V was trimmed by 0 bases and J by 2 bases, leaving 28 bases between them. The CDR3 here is CALGELVFASWGIKWTDKLIF. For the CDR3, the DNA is TGTGCTCTTGGGGAACTAGTATTCGCCTCCTGGGGAATAAAGTGGACCGATAAACTCATCTTT.

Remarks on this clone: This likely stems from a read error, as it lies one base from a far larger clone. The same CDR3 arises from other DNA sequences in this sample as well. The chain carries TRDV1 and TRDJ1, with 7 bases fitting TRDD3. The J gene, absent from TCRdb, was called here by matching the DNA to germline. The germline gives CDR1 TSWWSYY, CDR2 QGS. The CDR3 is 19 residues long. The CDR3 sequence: CALGELTLVWGPYTDKLIF. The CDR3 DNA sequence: TGTGCTCTTGGGGAACTGACCCTCGTCTGGGGGCCATACACCGACAAACTCATCTTT.

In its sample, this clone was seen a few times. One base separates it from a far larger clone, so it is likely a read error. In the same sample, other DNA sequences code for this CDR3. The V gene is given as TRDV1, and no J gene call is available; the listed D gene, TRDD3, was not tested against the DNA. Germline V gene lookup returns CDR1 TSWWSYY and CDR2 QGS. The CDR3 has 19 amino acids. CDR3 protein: CALGDPPSYWGSYTDKLIF. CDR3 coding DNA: TGTGCTCTTGGGGACCCTCCTTCCTACTGGGGATCGTACACCGATAAACTCATCTTC.

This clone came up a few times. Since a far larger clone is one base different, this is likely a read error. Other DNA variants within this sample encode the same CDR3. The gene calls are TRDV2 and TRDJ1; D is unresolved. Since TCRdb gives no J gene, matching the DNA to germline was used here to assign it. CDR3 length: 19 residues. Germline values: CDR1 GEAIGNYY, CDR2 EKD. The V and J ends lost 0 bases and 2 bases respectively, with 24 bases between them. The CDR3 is CACDTVGDPPRRRTDKLIF. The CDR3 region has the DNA TGTGCCTGTGACACCGTGGGTGATCCCCCTCGGAGGAGGACCGATAAACTCATCTTT.